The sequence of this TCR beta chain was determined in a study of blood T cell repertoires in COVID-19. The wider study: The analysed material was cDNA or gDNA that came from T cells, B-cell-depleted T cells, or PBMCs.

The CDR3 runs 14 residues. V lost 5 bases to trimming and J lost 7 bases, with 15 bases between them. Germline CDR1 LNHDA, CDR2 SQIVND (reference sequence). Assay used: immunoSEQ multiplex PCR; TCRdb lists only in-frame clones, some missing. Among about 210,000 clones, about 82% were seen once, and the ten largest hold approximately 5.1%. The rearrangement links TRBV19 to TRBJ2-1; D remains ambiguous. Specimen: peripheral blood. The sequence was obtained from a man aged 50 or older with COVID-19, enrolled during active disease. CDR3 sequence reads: CASSGNSLWNEQFF. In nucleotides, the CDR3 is TGTGCCAGTAGTGGCAACAGTCTTTGGAATGAGCAGTTCTTC. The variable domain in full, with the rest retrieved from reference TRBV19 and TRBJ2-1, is DGGITQSPKYLFRKEGQNVTLSCEQNLNHDAMYWYRQDPGQGLRLIYYSQIVNDFQKGDIAEGYSVSREKKESFPLTVTSAQKNPTAFYLCASSGNSLWNEQFFGPGTRLTVL.